These T cell receptor beta chains were read from a single sample in a study of shared clonotypes between healthy human individuals. Repertoires were generated with immunoSEQ multiplex PCR, while TCRdb's copy carries only in-frame clones and drops some. The sample yields over a million clones, roughly 96% seen once. The sequenced sample consisted of naive CD4+ T cells sorted from blood. Receptor source: a man aged 30-40 years in good health. CDR3s include the opening cysteine and the closing phenylalanine or tryptophan. Fields, in order: clone size, V gene, J gene, D gene, CDR3 DNA, CDR3 protein. A D gene is named only where the DNA matches it firmly. Rows give clone size only sometimes, using once, few, many, or a class for an expanded clone.

NA	TRBV5-1	TRBJ1-3	NA	TGCGCCAGCAGCTTGGGGGACGGAGTCGGAAACACCATATATTTT	CASSLGDGVGNTIYF
NA	TRBV7-9	TRBJ2-7	NA	TGTGCCAGCAGCTTAGAAGCAGGGTACTACGAGCAGTACTTC	CASSLEAGYYEQYF
NA	TRBV29-1	TRBJ1-1	NA	TGCAGCGTTGAAGATCTTCGGCAGGGTGAAGCTTTCTTT	CSVEDLRQGEAFF
once	TRBV18	TRBJ2-2	TRBD1	TGTGCCAGCTCACCAGCAGGACAGGGGACTAACACCGGGGAGCTGTTTTTT	CASSPAGQGTNTGELFF
once	TRBV12-5	TRBJ1-1	NA	TGTGCATCCCTTAAGGCCCCCAGTCCTGAAGCTTTCTTT	CASLKAPSPEAFF
NA	TRBV14	TRBJ2-2	TRBD2	TGTGCCAGCAGCCAAGCACGATCGGGACTAGCGGGAGATAGGGACACCGGGGAGCTGTTTTTT	CASSQARSGLAGDRDTGELFF
NA	TRBV9	TRBJ2-5	NA	TGTGCCAGCAGCGATCTGGAGACCCAGTACTTC	CASSDLETQYF
NA	TRBV10-2	TRBJ2-3	NA	TGCGCCAGCACCCCCCCCACGGGAGGCACAGATACGCAGTATTTT	CASTPPTGGTDTQYF
NA	TRBV19	TRBJ1-4	NA	TGTGCCAGTGCCGACAGGAGCCTGTTTAATGAAAAACTGTTTTTT	CASADRSLFNEKLFF
NA	TRBV19	TRBJ2-1	TRBD2	TGTGCCAGTAGTTTTAGCGGGAGGGCCAAGGGTGAGCAGTTCTTC	CASSFSGRAKGEQFF
NA	TRBV27	TRBJ2-3	NA	TGTGCCAGCAGTTTTTCTGGGCGGGACACAGATACGCAGTATTTT	CASSFSGRDTDTQYF
NA	TRBV6-1	TRBJ2-7	NA	TGTGCCAGCAGTCCAAAAATCTACGAGCAGTACTTC	CASSPKIYEQYF
NA	TRBV6-1	TRBJ2-5	NA	TGTGCCAGCAGTGCGGGGGATGGGGCCCAGTACTTC	CASSAGDGAQYF
NA	TRBV7-2	TRBJ1-5	NA	TGTGCCAGCAGCTTAGTCTTTTGGGGACCGCTCAATCAGCCCCAGCATTTT	CASSLVFWGPLNQPQHF
NA	TRBV7-2	TRBJ1-3	TRBD1	TGTGCCAGCAGCTTACGAGGGACAGGGGTTGGAAACACCATATATTTT	CASSLRGTGVGNTIYF
NA	TRBV7-2	TRBJ1-2	TRBD1	TGTGCCAGCAGCTTAGGACAGGGTCTCAGCTATGGCTACACCTTC	CASSLGQGLSYGYTF
NA	TRBV7-9	TRBJ1-1	NA	TGTGCCAGCAGCGTTCGTAAGGGGCAGGGAACTGAAGCTTTCTTT	CASSVRKGQGTEAFF
NA	TRBV27	TRBJ1-3	NA	TGTGCCAGCAGTCCAGGGACCGGGTATGGAAACACCATATATTTT	CASSPGTGYGNTIYF
NA	TRBV11-2	TRBJ2-5	TRBD2	TGTGCCAGCAGCTTGGGGACTAGCGGGAGGGCCAGGGAGACCCAGTACTTC	CASSLGTSGRARETQYF
NA	TRBV19	TRBJ2-7	TRBD1	TGTGCCAGTAGTCCCGACTTGACAGGGGACTTCTACGAGCAGTACTTC	CASSPDLTGDFYEQYF
NA	TRBV18	TRBJ2-6	NA	TGTGCCAGCTCATCCTCTGGGGCCAACGTCCTGACTTTC	CASSSSGANVLTF
once	TRBV11-3	TRBJ2-7	NA	TGTGCCAGCAGCTTAGTACGGGAGAACGACGAGCAGTACTTC	CASSLVRENDEQYF
NA	TRBV5-5	TRBJ2-7	NA	TGTGCCAGCAGCTTGGGTACCGGGGGTCTCTGGGAGCAGTACTTC	CASSLGTGGLWEQYF
NA	TRBV9	TRBJ2-7	TRBD2	TGTGCCAGCAGCGCTAGCGGGATGACCTACGAGCAGTACTTC	CASSASGMTYEQYF
NA	TRBV18	TRBJ2-2	TRBD2	TGTGCCAGCTCACCACCGACTAGCGGGAGGCCGAACACCGGGGAGCTGTTTTTT	CASSPPTSGRPNTGELFF
NA	TRBV5-1	TRBJ2-2	TRBD2	TGCGCCAGCAGCACGGGACTAGCGGGAACCGGGGAGCTGTTTTTT	CASSTGLAGTGELFF
NA	TRBV29-1	TRBJ2-5	NA	TGCAGCGTTGGAGGCTGGGTGAGGGAGAGCCAAGAGACCCAGTACTTC	CSVGGWVRESQETQYF
NA	TRBV19	TRBJ1-1	NA	TGTGCCAGTAGCACAGGGTTCGATCAAGGAGCTTTCTTT	CASSTGFDQGAFF
NA	TRBV28	TRBJ2-4	TRBD1	TGTGCCAGCAGACCGGGACAGGGGGCTAGAAAAAACATTCAGTACTTC	CASRPGQGARKNIQYF
NA	TRBV7-9	TRBJ2-4	NA	TGTGCCAGCAGTTCAAGAGGGGGTGTAGCCAAAAACATTCAGTACTTC	CASSSRGGVAKNIQYF